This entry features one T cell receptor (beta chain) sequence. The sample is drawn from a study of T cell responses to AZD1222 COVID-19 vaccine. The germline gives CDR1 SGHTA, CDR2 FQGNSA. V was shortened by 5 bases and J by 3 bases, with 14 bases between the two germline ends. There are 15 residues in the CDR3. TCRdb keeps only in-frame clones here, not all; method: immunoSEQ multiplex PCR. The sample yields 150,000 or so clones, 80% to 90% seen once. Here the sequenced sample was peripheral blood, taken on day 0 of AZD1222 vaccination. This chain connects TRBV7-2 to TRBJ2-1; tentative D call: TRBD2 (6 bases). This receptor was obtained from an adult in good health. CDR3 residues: CASSPWFGGYNEQFF. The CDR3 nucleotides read TGTGCCAGCAGCCCCTGGTTCGGGGGCTACAATGAGCAGTTCTTC.